A single sample gave rise to the 4 T cell receptor beta chains below, sequenced in a study of blood T cell repertoires in COVID-19. Data came from immunoSEQ multiplex PCR; TCRdb stores just in-frame clones and leaves some out. This sample has over 200,000 clones, with about 90% found just once. The sample taken for sequencing was peripheral blood. The receptors originated from a man in his forties or fifties with active or convalescent COVID-19.

The V and J genes are TRBV5-1 and TRBJ1-2; D gene ambiguous. V dropped 0 bases and J dropped 0 bases, with 9 bases sitting between them. The CDR3 runs 15 residues. CDR1 and CDR2 from the germline V gene are SGHRS and YFSETQ. CDR3: CASSLAPEANYGYTF. As DNA, the CDR3 is TGCGCCAGCAGCTTGGCTCCAGAGGCTAACTATGGCTACACCTTC.

The gene calls are TRBV13 and TRBJ2-3; D might be TRBD2 (6 bases). Trimming cost V 5 bases and J 2 bases, with 17 bases left between them. CDR3 length equals 16 residues. Germline V gene lookup returns CDR1 PRHDT and CDR2 FYEKMQ (reference sequence). The CDR3: CASSARGRGTTDTQYF. DNA for the CDR3: TGTGCCAGCAGCGCCCGAGGGCGGGGAACCACAGATACGCAGTATTTT.

This clone was detected only a few times. The J gene is TRBJ2-7, the V gene TRBV6-5; 7 bases line up with TRBD2. This CDR3 spans 13 amino acids. V dropped 6 bases and J dropped 4; count of bases not matched to a gene: 6. The germline CDR1 and CDR2 sequences are MNHEY and SVGAGI. The chain's CDR3 is CASRERGPYEQYF. Here the CDR3 DNA reads TGTGCCAGCAGAGAGCGGGGACCATACGAGCAGTACTTC.

The rearrangement joins TRBV5-1 to TRBJ1-4; D ambiguous. Looked up from germline, CDR1 is SGHRS and CDR2 is YFSETQ. This CDR3 is built from 13 residues. V was cut by 7 bases and J by 8 bases, with 15 bases left in between. The CDR3 loop reads CASRREVREKLFF. In DNA, the CDR3 is TGCGCCAGCCGTCGGGAGGTACGCGAAAAACTGTTTTTT.